This TCR beta chain originates from a study of T-cell reconstitution after alpha-beta-depleted transplantation in children listed by TCRdb under 2016. A note on the overall study: Using TCR repertoire profiling, the study quantitatively followed how T-cell immune reconstitution unfolded in children after TCRalphabeta/CD19-depleted allogeneic hematopoietic cell transplantation.

General conclusions and limits of the study: The high TCRbeta diversity at day 60 in some patients was ascribed to recipient T cells and intrathymic progenitors that had survived conditioning. Hyperexpanded clone frequencies declined over subsequent months; after one year, T-cell counts and TCRbeta diversity were mostly attributed to newly produced T cells. The apparently early alphabetaT-cell count recovery about two months after transplant was reportedly dependent on only several hundred rapidly expanded clones derived from non-depleted graft cells.

To prepare the library, PCR was applied. TCRdb records Illumina HiSeq 2500 as the sequencer. To normalize quantification of the TCRbeta repertoire, the TCR libraries were built with molecular barcoding that relied on unique molecular identifiers. TCRdb itself trimmed the public reads at Q25 with fastp, ran MiXCR and retained productive beta chains. Identical CDR3 proteins give one entry, which carries the most common genes and DNA. The sample profile shows approximately 400,000 distinct CDR3 sequences; 15% to 20% of them were found once. The biggest ten clones account for 25% to 30% of the sample. Read against the paper, the sample's treatment or condition label means: allogeneic hematopoietic cell transplantation with graft depleted of TCRalphabeta T cells and CD19 B cells. TCRalphabeta/CD19-depleted allogeneic hematopoietic cell grafts were given to the transplant recipients, all of whom were children.

About this clonotype itself: Its target antigen remains unknown. No base-level quality is on record; no much larger clone is a single base apart.

Taken from cysteine to phenylalanine, the CDR3 has 14 residues. The CDR3 DNA has 42 bases and is translated from base 1. Ends trimmed: V by 4 bases, J by 2 bases; bases unmatched to a gene: 7. CDR1 SQVTM and CDR2 ANQGSEA were looked up in the germline V gene. This material consisted of PBMCs, mostly from graft donor cells, taken 360 days after TCRalphabeta/CD19-depleted stem cell transplant. The TCR comes from a boy under two years old who had a stem cell transplant for Wiskott-Aldrich syndrome, so the T cells may come from the graft donor. Recombination connected TRBV29-1 to TRBJ2-7; 8 middle bases align to TRBD1. In nucleotides, the sequence is TGCAGCGTTGGGTTGGACAGGGTACCCTACGAGCAGTACTTC. Its amino acids are CSVGLDRVPYEQYF.